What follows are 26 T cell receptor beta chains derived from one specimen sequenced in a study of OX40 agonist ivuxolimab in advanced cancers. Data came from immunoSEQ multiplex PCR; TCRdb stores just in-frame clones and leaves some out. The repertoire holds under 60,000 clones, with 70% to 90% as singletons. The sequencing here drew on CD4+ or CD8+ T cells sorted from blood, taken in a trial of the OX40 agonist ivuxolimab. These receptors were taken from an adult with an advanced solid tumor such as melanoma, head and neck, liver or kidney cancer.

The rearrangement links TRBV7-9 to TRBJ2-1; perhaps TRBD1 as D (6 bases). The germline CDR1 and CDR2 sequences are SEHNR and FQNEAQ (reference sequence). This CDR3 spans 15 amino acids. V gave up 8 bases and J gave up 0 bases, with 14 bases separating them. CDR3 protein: CASQPQGSSYNEQFF. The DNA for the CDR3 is TGTGCCAGCCAGCCCCAGGGGTCCTCCTACAATGAGCAGTTCTTC.

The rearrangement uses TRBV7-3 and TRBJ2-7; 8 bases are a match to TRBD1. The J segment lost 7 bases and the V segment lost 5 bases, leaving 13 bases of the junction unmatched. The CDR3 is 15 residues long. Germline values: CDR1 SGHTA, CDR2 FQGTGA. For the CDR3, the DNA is TGTGCCAGCAGCCTAATGGGACAGGTCTACGGTGAGCAGTACTTC. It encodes CASSLMGQVYGEQYF.

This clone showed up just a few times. This CDR3 reads CASSLDGEQYF. The CDR3 nucleotides are TGCGCCAGCAGCCTTGATGGAGAGCAGTACTTC. The genes are TRBV4-1 and TRBJ2-7, with unresolved D. Germline assignment: CDR1 MGHRA and CDR2 YSYEKL. Trimming removed 4 bases from V and 7 bases from J, with 8 bases in between. This CDR3 contains 11 residues.

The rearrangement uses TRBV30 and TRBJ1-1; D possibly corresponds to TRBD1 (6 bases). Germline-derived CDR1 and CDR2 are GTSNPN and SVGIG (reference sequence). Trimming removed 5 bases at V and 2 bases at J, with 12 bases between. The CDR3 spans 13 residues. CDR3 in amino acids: CAWEGQLNTEAFF. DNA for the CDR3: TGTGCCTGGGAAGGACAGCTAAACACTGAAGCTTTCTTT.

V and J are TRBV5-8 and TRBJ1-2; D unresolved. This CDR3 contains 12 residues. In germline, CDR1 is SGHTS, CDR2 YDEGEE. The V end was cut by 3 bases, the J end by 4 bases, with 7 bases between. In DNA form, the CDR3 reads TGTGCCAGCAGCTCCGACACCTATGGCTACACCTTC. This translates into CASSSDTYGYTF.

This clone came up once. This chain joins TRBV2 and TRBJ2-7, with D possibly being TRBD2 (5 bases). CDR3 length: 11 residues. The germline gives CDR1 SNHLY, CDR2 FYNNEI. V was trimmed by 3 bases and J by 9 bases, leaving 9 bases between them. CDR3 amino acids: CASSETGWQYF. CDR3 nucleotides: TGTGCCAGCAGTGAGACGGGGTGGCAGTACTTC.

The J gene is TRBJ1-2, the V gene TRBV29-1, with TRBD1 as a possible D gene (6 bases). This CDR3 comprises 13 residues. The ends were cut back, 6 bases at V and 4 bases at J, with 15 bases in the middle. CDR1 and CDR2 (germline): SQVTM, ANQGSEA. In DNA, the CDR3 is TGCAGCGTGGATGTCAGGGGCCCCTATGGCTACACCTTC. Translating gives CSVDVRGPYGYTF. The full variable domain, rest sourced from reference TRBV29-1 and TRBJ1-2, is SAVISQKPSRDICQRGTSLTIQCQVDSQVTMMFWYRQQPGQSLTLIATANQGSEATYESGFVIDKFPISRPNLTFSTLTVSNMSPEDSSIYLCSVDVRGPYGYTFGSGTRLTVV.

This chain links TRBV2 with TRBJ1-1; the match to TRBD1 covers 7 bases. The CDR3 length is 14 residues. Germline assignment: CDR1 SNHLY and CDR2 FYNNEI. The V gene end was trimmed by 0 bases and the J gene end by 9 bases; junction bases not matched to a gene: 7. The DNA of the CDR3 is TGTGCCAGCAGTGAAGCGCGGTCGACAGGGAAAGCTTTCTTT. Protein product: CASSEARSTGKAFF.

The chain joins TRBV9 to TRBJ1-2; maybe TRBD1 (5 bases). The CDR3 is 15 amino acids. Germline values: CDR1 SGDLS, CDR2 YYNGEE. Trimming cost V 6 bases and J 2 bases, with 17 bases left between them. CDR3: CASTPGDSGNYGYTF. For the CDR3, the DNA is TGTGCCAGCACCCCGGGCGACAGCGGGAACTATGGCTACACCTTC.

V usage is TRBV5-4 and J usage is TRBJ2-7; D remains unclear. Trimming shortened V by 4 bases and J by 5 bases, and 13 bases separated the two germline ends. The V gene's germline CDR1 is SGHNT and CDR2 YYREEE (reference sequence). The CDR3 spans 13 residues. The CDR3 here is CASSKQAGDEQYF. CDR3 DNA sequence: TGTGCCAGCAGCAAGCAAGCTGGAGACGAGCAGTACTTC.

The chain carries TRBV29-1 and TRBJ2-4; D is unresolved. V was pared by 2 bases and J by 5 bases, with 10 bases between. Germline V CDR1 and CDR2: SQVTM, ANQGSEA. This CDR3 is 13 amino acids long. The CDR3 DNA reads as TGCAGCGTTGAATTGCTCTTTCAAAACATTCAGTACTTC. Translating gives CSVELLFQNIQYF.

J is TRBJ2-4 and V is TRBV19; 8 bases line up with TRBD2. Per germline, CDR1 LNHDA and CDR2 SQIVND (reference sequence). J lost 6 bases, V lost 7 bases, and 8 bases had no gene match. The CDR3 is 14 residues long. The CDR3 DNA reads TGTGCCAGTACCCGGAGCGGGGGTGGAAACATTCAGTACTTC. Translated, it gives CASTRSGGGNIQYF.

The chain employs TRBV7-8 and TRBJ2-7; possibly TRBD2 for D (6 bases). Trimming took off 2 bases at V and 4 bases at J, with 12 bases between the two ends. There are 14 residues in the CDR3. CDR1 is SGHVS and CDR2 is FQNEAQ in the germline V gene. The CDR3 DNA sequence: TGTGCCAGCAGCTTACTTCACCGGGGGTACGAGCAGTACTTC. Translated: CASSLLHRGYEQYF.

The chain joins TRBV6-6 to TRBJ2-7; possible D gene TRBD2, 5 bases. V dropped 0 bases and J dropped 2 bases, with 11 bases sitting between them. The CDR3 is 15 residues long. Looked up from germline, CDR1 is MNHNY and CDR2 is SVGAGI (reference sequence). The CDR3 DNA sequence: TGTGCCAGCAGTTACTCGAGGGCCCTACCCTACGAGCAGTACTTC. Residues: CASSYSRALPYEQYF.

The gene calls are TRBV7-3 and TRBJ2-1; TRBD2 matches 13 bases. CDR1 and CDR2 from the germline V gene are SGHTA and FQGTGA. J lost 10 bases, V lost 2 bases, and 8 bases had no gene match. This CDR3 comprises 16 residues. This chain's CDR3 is CASSLQGTSGMSEQFF. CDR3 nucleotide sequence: TGTGCCAGCAGCTTACAAGGGACTAGCGGGATGTCGGAGCAGTTCTTC.

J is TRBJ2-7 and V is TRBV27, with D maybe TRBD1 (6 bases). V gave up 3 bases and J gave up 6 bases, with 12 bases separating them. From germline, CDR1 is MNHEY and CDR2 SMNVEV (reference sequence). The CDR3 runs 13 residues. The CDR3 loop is CASSLQGIGEQYF. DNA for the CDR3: TGTGCCAGCAGTTTGCAGGGGATCGGCGAGCAGTACTTC.

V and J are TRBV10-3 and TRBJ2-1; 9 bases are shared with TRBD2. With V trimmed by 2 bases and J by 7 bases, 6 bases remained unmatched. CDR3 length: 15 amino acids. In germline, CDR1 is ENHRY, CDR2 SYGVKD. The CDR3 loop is CAISEGGGGRNEQFF. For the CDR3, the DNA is TGTGCCATCAGTGAGGGCGGGGGGGGACGAAATGAGCAGTTCTTC.

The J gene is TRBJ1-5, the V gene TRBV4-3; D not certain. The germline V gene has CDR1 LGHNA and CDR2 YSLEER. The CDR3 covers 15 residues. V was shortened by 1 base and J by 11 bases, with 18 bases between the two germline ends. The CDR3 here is CASSQGYGSLRAQHF. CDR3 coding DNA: TGCGCCAGCAGCCAAGGATATGGATCCTTGAGAGCCCAGCATTTT.

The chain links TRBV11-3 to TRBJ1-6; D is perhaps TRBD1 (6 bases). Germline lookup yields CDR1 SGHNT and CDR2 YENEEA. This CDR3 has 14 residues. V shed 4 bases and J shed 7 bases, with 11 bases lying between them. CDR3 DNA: TGTGCCAGCAGCTCGGGACAAAGGAATTCACCCCTCCACTTT. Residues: CASSSGQRNSPLHF.

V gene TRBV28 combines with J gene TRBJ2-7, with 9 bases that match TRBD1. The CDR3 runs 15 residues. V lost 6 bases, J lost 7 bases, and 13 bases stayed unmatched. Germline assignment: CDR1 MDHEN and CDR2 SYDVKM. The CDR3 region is CASRTAGTGREEQYF. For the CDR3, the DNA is TGTGCCAGCAGAACGGCCGGGACAGGGAGGGAAGAGCAGTACTTC.

CDR3 in amino acids: CASHRIRANEQFF. CDR3 sequence (DNA): TGTGCCAGCCACAGGATTAGGGCAAATGAGCAGTTCTTC. The chain carries TRBV2 and TRBJ2-1; TRBD1 is a possible D gene (5 bases). The CDR3 loop spans 13 amino acids. Germline CDR1 is SNHLY and CDR2 is FYNNEI. Trimming took 8 bases from V and 7 from J, leaving 15 bases between them.

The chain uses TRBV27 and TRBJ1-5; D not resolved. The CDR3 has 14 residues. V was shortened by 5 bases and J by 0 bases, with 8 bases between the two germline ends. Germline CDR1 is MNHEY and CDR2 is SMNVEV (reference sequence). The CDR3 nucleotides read TGTGCCAGCAGTCCCCGAAGTAGCAATCAGCCCCAGCATTTT. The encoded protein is CASSPRSSNQPQHF.

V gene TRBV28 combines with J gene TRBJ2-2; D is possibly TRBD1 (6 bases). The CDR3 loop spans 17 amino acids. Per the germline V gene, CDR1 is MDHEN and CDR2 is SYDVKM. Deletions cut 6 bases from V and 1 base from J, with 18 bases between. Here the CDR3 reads CASSPSMGQLNTGELFF. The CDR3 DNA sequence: TGTGCCAGCAGCCCGAGTATGGGACAACTGAACACCGGGGAGCTGTTTTTT.

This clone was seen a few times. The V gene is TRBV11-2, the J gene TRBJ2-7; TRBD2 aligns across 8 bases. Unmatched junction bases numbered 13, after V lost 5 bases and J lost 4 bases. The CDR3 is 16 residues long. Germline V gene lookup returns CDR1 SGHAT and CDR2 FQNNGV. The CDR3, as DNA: TGTGCCAGCAGCCTATTCGTCGGGAGGGAGGGTTACGAGCAGTACTTC. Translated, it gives CASSLFVGREGYEQYF.

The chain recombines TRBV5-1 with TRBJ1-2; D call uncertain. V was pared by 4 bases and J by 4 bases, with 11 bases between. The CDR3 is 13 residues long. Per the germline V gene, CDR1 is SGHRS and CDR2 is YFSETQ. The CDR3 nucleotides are TGCGCCAGCAGCACGACGGGAGTCTATGGCTACACCTTC. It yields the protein CASSTTGVYGYTF. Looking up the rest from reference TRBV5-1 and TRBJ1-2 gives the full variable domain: KAGVTQTPRYLIKTRGQQVTLSCSPISGHRSVSWYQQTPGQGLQFLFEYFSETQRNKGNFPGRFSGRQFSNSRSEMNVSTLELGDSALYLCASSTTGVYGYTFGSGTRLTVV.

The CDR3 DNA is TGTGCCATCAGTGAGGGTACTAGCGGGGTGGGAGAGACCCAGTACTTC. Protein: CAISEGTSGVGETQYF. The chain uses TRBV10-3 and TRBJ2-5; 10 bases map to TRBD2. The CDR3 is 16 amino acids. Per germline, CDR1 ENHRY and CDR2 SYGVKD. Trimming cost V 2 bases and J 4 bases; bases outside gene matches: 7.